This T cell receptor (beta chain) was retrieved from a study of molecular identifiers for immune sequencing clone quantification. Study-level background: With replicates, the RNA of around 20,000 or 100,000 naive CD8 cells was split five ways and four were sequenced.

Sorting defined naive CD8 T cells as CD8+CD4-CCR7+CD45RA+. The CDR3 length is 12 residues. Germline CDR1 MNHEY, CDR2 SVGAGI. Bulk TCR libraries were made with methods that had been previously described and with listed TCR primers. TCRdb ran MiXCR on the PCR reads and lists one entry per CDR3 protein. The table shows about 320,000 distinct CDR3 sequences, with 20% to 25% occurring only once. In this sample, this clonotype turned up once. A much bigger clone sits one base away, suggesting this may be a read error. Sequenced input: naive CD8+ T cells from blood, with Jurkat cell RNA spiked in. As for subset: FACS-sorted CD8+CD4-CCR7+CD45RA+ naive T cells. The sequence was collected from a human donor in good health. Some libraries in this study had Jurkat cell RNA spiked in. The chain recombines TRBV6-5 with TRBJ1-1, with 8 bases lining up with TRBD1. CDR3 protein: CASITGGTEASF. In nucleotides, the CDR3 is TGTGCCAGCATTACAGGGGGAACTGAAGCTTCCTTT.